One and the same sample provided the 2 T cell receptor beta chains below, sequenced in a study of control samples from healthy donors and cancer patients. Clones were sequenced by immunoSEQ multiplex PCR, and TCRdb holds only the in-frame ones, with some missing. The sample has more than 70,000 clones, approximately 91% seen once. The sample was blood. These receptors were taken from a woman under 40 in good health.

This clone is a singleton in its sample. In DNA, the CDR3 is TGTGCCAGCAGTGAGTACGGGAGGGGTAGCACAGATACGCAGTATTTT. This gives the protein CASSEYGRGSTDTQYF. The chain carries TRBV6-1 and TRBJ2-3; TRBD2 matches 8 bases. The V gene end was trimmed by 3 bases and the J gene end by 0 bases; junction bases not matched to a gene: 5. CDR1 MNHNS and CDR2 SASEGT come from the germline V gene. The CDR3 loop spans 16 amino acids.

CDR3: CASSPKQGLDEKLFF. In DNA, the CDR3 is TGTGCCAGCTCACCGAAACAGGGCTTAGATGAAAAACTGTTTTTT. This chain links TRBV18 with TRBJ1-4, with D perhaps TRBD1 (6 bases). The CDR3 has 15 residues. V gave up 3 bases and J gave up 6 bases, with 14 bases separating them. Germline-derived CDR1 and CDR2 are KGHSH and LQKENI.